This T cell receptor (beta chain) comes out of a study of T cell responses to AZD1222 COVID-19 vaccine. Method: immunoSEQ multiplex PCR; TCRdb's copy keeps in-frame clones and lacks some. The table lists nearly 90,000 clones, around 90% of them singletons. The sample in question was peripheral blood, obtained on day 0 of MenACWY control vaccination. The source of this sequence is an adult in good health.

CDR3 DNA sequence: TGTGCCAGCAGCTCCGACCGCGGGAGCAATGAGCAGTTCTTC. This sequence encodes CASSSDRGSNEQFF. The chain links TRBV7-2 to TRBJ2-1, with 7 bases matching TRBD2. This CDR3 is built from 14 residues. With V trimmed by 4 bases and J by 6 bases, 6 bases remained unmatched. Looked up from germline, CDR1 is SGHTA and CDR2 is FQGNSA.